One and the same sample provided the 25 T cell receptor beta chains below, sequenced in a study of low-dose radiotherapy and immunotherapy resistance in tumors (dated by TCRdb to the early 2020s). The reads were generated on an Illumina HiSeq 2500. First-strand cDNA was synthesized with Superscript III and a set of TRAV- and TRBV-specific primers, covering both TCRalpha and TCRbeta chains. TCRs were amplified for about 20 PCR cycles with Phusion, using a constant-region primer paired with the adapter attached to the V primers. Using fastp at Q25 and MiXCR, TCRdb reprocessed the public reads and kept productive beta chains. Rows matching on CDR3 protein sequence are summarized as one entry with the most common DNA and genes. This sample comprises under 35,000 distinct CDR3 sequences, less than 65% of them detected only once. The ten biggest clones cover 5.7% of the sample. The time point label for this specimen denotes: after trial treatment. The sample's treatment or condition label, decoded: LDRT plus nivolumab, ipilimumab, low-dose cyclophosphamide and aspirin (RACIN trial).

The source was PBMCs, collected after low-dose radiotherapy plus immunotherapy. The origin of the receptors is a male donor with gallbladder cancer.

This clonotype was counted ten times or more. The chain links TRBV14 to TRBJ2-3; 12 bases are shared with TRBD2. The CDR3 is 17 amino acids. Germline trimming cut 5 bases from V and 0 bases from J; bases unmatched to any gene: 6. Germline V gene data show CDR1 as SGHDN and CDR2 as FVKESK. CDR3 sequence reads: CASSKTSGSLSTDTQYF. The DNA of the CDR3 is TGTGCCAGCAGCAAGACTAGCGGGAGCCTTAGCACAGATACGCAGTATTTT.

The rearrangement links TRBV4-1 to TRBJ1-2; TRBD1 matches at 8 bases. This CDR3 spans 18 amino acids. After removal of 0 bases from V and 0 bases from J, the junction contained 9 bases not matched to a gene. Germline V gene data show CDR1 as MGHRA and CDR2 as YSYEKL. As DNA, the CDR3 is TGCGCCAGCAGCCAAGAAATTGGGACAGGCCGTCCTAACTATGGCTACACCTTC. This gives the protein CASSQEIGTGRPNYGYTF.

Details on this clonotype: At one of its ends the junction is not consistent with the germline gene, which may arise from a read error. The chain has TRBV5-3 and TRBJ1-5; D call uncertain. TRBV5-3 falls under the ORF class, with uncertain function. The CDR3 loop spans 14 amino acids. The CDR3 is CASSLEGVGQPQHF. The CDR3 region has the DNA TGTGCCAGCAGCTTGGAGGGAGTCGGTCAGCCCCAGCATTTT.

The chain carries TRBV28 and TRBJ2-3; possibly TRBD2 for D (8 bases). V lost 7 bases and J 4 bases, leaving 18 bases between the germline ends. Germline loops: CDR1 MDHEN, CDR2 SYDVKM. There are 15 residues in the CDR3. The CDR3 bases are TGTGCCAGCACCGGGAGGGGGCTTAGTGCAGATACGCAGTATTTT. Translation gives CASTGRGLSADTQYF.

This clonotype was counted a few times. This chain connects TRBV28 to TRBJ1-1, with TRBD1 matching 11 bases. The CDR3 sequence is 16 residues long. Germline V CDR1 and CDR2: MDHEN, SYDVKM. V trimming: 6 bases; J trimming: 4 bases; junction bases outside the gene matches: 10. CDR3 region: CASRRDRGWRGTEAFF. CDR3 DNA: TGTGCCAGCAGGAGGGACAGGGGGTGGCGAGGCACTGAAGCTTTCTTT.

The chain joins TRBV3-1 to TRBJ2-1; D is unresolved. Trimming shortened V by 4 bases and J by 8 bases, and 9 bases separated the two germline ends. Germline V gene data show CDR1 as LGHDT and CDR2 as YNNKEL (reference sequence). This CDR3 is 12 amino acids long. DNA for the CDR3: TGTGCCAGCAGCCCCGGTAGTGATGAGCAGTTCTTC. Translating gives CASSPGSDEQFF.

In its sample, this clonotype was seen many times. The V call is TRBV2, the J call TRBJ2-3, with D uncertain. The length of the CDR3 is 14 residues. The V gene's germline CDR1 is SNHLY and CDR2 FYNNEI. Trimming pared 4 bases from V and 2 bases from J, leaving 10 bases between. DNA for the CDR3: TGTGCCAGCAGTGTAGGTAGGACCACAGATACGCAGTATTTT. Translating it yields CASSVGRTTDTQYF.

A word on this clonotype: The limits of the CDR3 on the DNA are not certain, so only TCRdb's listed CDR3 is given. The chain recombines TRBV5-1 with TRBJ2-7. Germline V lookup: CDR1 SGHRS, CDR2 YFSETQ. The CDR3 is made up of 22 amino acids, end residues included. The CDR3 reads CASTNQTSMYLCASSSNYEQYF.

The V call is TRBV12-3 or TRBV12-4, the J call TRBJ2-3; the match to TRBD2 covers 8 bases. This CDR3 spans 14 amino acids. Trimming at V came to 3 bases and at J to 2 bases, leaving 1 base not matched to a gene. CDR3 loop: CASSFGGVTDTQYF. CDR3 nucleotide sequence: TGTGCCAGCAGTTTCGGGGGGGTCACAGATACGCAGTATTTT.

The V and J genes are TRBV30 and TRBJ1-1; the D gene is possibly TRBD1 (5 bases). V gave up 4 bases and J gave up 3 bases, with 15 bases separating them. Germline V lookup: CDR1 GTSNPN, CDR2 SVGIG (reference sequence). The CDR3 loop spans 14 amino acids. The CDR3 sequence is CAWNPGRIYTEAFF. For the CDR3, the DNA is TGTGCCTGGAATCCGGGACGGATTTACACTGAAGCTTTCTTT.

The V and J genes are TRBV5-1 and TRBJ1-2, with D possibly being TRBD1 (5 bases). This CDR3 is built from 14 residues. Germline CDR1 SGHRS, CDR2 YFSETQ. The germline V and J ends were trimmed by 9 bases and 6 bases, with 21 bases remaining between them. CDR3 coding DNA: TGCGCCACCCAAACAACGGCTGGGGCCGATGGCTACACCTTC. Residues: CATQTTAGADGYTF.

This clonotype showed up just a few times. The chain employs TRBV10-3 and TRBJ1-5; D is undetermined. There are 15 residues in the CDR3. Germline lookup yields CDR1 ENHRY and CDR2 SYGVKD. The germline V and J ends were trimmed by 3 bases and 0 bases, with 9 bases remaining between them. The CDR3 coding sequence is TGTGCCATCAGTGATCGGCAGCCTAGCAATCAGCCCCAGCATTTT. As protein: CAISDRQPSNQPQHF.

The chain links TRBV28 to TRBJ1-2, with TRBD1 matching 8 bases. V dropped 6 bases and J dropped 5; count of bases not matched to a gene: 8. CDR3 length equals 14 residues. CDR1 is MDHEN, CDR2 SYDVKM, per germline. CDR3 DNA sequence: TGTGCCAGCAGGCCACAGGGGGTTTGGTATGGCTACACCTTC. It encodes CASRPQGVWYGYTF.

This clonotype was picked up a small number of times. This probably arose from a read error, given a far larger clone one base away. The chain has TRBV13 and TRBJ2-7; D not resolved. V lost 0 bases, J lost 7 bases, and 10 bases lay in between. The CDR3 loop spans 13 amino acids. Germline loops: CDR1 PRHDT, CDR2 FYEKMQ (reference sequence). CDR3 protein: CASSLGYNYEQYF. CDR3 nucleotides: TGTGCCAGCAGCTTAGGTTATAACTATGAGCAGTACTTC.

This clonotype was detected a few times. A read error likely explains this, since a far larger clone differs by one base. The chain uses TRBV20-1 and TRBJ2-7, with TRBD1 matching 10 bases. The trim removed 5 bases at V and 7 bases at J, leaving 11 bases unmatched. Germline CDR1 reads DFQATT; CDR2 reads SNEGSKA (reference sequence). The CDR3 is 14 residues long. CDR3 in DNA: TGCAGTGCTCACCGGGACAGGGGTTTCAATGAGCAGTACTTC. Translated: CSAHRDRGFNEQYF.

The genes are TRBV4-2 and TRBJ2-2; 7 bases agree with TRBD1. V lost 2 bases to trimming and J lost 0 bases; unmatched junction nucleotides: 3. Germline lookup yields CDR1 LGHNA and CDR2 YNFKEQ. This CDR3 is built from 16 residues. CDR3 DNA: TGTGCCAGCAGCCAACTTCAGGGGGCGAACACCGGGGAGCTGTTTTTT. Translated, it gives CASSQLQGANTGELFF.

V gene TRBV20-1 combines with J gene TRBJ2-4; 10 positions agree with TRBD1. The germline CDR1 and CDR2 sequences are DFQATT and SNEGSKA (reference sequence). This CDR3 is built from 15 residues. Trimming took 1 base from V and 7 from J; bases not matched to a gene: 7. This CDR3 is CSARGGQGLTNIQYF. DNA for the CDR3: TGCAGTGCTAGAGGGGGACAGGGGCTTACGAACATTCAGTACTTC.

Note on this clonotype: This likely came from a read error, as a far larger clone is one base away. This chain uses TRBV6-8 with TRBJ2-7; D is undetermined. This CDR3 contains 14 residues. From germline, CDR1 is MNHGY and CDR2 SAAAGT. In nucleotides, the CDR3 is TGTACCAGCAGTTACTCGGGCGGTGCCTACGAGCAGTACTTC. It codes for CTSSYSGGAYEQYF.

V gene TRBV7-9 combines with J gene TRBJ2-1; D call uncertain. The germline gives CDR1 SEHNR, CDR2 FQNEAQ (reference sequence). The CDR3 runs 11 residues. V lost 2 bases, J lost 7 bases, and 3 bases lay in between. The CDR3 nucleotides are TGTGCCAGCAGCTTAAGAAATGAGCAGTTCTTC. Protein sequence: CASSLRNEQFF.

The genes are TRBV5-6 and TRBJ2-5, with TRBD2 as a possible D gene (5 bases). CDR1 is SGHDT and CDR2 is YYEEEE in the germline V gene. The CDR3 contains 15 residues. With 2 bases removed from V and 4 bases from J, the gap between germline ends came to 15 bases. The CDR3 nucleotides read TGTGCCAGCAGCTTACCAGCGGTAGGACGAGAGACCCAGTACTTC. Translated: CASSLPAVGRETQYF.

The table lists this clonotype with many counts. The V and J genes are TRBV2 and TRBJ2-7; 7 bases fit TRBD2. The CDR3 is 16 amino acids. Germline V gene data show CDR1 as SNHLY and CDR2 as FYNNEI. V shed 2 bases and J 0 bases; nucleotides not matched to a gene: 7. Here the CDR3 reads CASSENKRERSYEQYF. In DNA, the CDR3 is TGTGCCAGCAGTGAAAACAAGCGGGAACGCTCCTACGAGCAGTACTTC.

V usage is TRBV11-2 and J usage is TRBJ2-2; 8 nucleotides line up with TRBD2. CDR3 length: 14 residues. Germline V gives CDR1 SGHAT, CDR2 FQNNGV. V was clipped by 7 bases and J by 8 bases; unmatched bases: 9. The CDR3 nucleotides are TGTGCCAGCATACTAAGCGGGAGTGTAGGGGAGCTGTTTTTT. Translated, it gives CASILSGSVGELFF.

In this sample, this clonotype turned up a few times. This chain connects TRBV7-8 to TRBJ2-2; 9 positions match TRBD2. V shed 5 bases and J 4 bases; nucleotides not matched to a gene: 20. Per the germline V gene, CDR1 is SGHVS and CDR2 is FQNEAQ. CDR3 length: 20 amino acids. The CDR3 nucleotides are TGTGCCAGCAGCGAGCTAACGGGAAATGGACTAGCGCACATCACCGGGGAGCTGTTTTTT. This translates into CASSELTGNGLAHITGELFF.

The table lists this clonotype with many counts. This chain links TRBV25-1 with TRBJ2-1; 7 bases agree with TRBD2. CDR3 length equals 14 residues. Per germline, CDR1 MGHDK and CDR2 SYGVNS. The ends lost 3 bases at V and 9 bases at J; junction bases unmatched: 8. CDR3 region: CASSESLAVSEQFF. The CDR3 coding sequence is TGTGCCAGCAGTGAGAGTCTAGCGGTTAGTGAGCAGTTCTTC.

The sample holds a few counts of this clonotype. This CDR3 is CASSEGNRVDGYTF. CDR3 nucleotides: TGTGCCAGCAGTGAGGGGAACAGGGTGGACGGCTACACCTTC. This chain uses TRBV25-1 with TRBJ1-2; D is possibly TRBD1 (6 bases). The CDR3 is 14 residues long. Trimming pared 3 bases from V and 8 bases from J, leaving 16 bases between. Per germline, CDR1 MGHDK and CDR2 SYGVNS.